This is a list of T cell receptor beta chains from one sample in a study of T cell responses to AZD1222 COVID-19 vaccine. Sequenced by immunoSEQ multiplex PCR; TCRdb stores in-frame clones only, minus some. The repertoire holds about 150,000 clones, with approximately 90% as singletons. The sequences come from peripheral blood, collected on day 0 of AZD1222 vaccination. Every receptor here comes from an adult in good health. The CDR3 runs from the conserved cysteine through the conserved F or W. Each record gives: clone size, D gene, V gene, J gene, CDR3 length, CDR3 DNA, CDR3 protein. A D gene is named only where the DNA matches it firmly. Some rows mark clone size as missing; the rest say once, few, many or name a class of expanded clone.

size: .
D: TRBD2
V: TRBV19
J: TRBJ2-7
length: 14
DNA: TGTGCCAGTAGTGTCGGGGGGTCTTGGCTCGAGCAGTACTTC
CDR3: CASSVGGSWLEQYF

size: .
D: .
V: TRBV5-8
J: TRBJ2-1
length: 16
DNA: TGTGCCAGCAGCTTGGGTAGCTCCAACTCCTACAATGAGCAGTTCTTC
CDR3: CASSLGSSNSYNEQFF

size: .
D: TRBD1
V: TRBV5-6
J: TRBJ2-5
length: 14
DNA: TGTGCCAGCAGCTTGACCGGGACAGAAGAGACCCAGTACTTC
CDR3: CASSLTGTEETQYF

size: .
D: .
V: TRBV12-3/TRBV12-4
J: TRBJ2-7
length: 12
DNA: TGTGCCAGCAGTTTATCTCCCGTAGGGCAGTACTTC
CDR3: CASSLSPVGQYF

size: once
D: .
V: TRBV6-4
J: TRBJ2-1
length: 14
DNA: TGTGCCAGCAGTGAGACGCCGCGCCCGGATGAGCAGTTCTTC
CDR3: CASSETPRPDEQFF

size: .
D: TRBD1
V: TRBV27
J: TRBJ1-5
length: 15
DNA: TGTGCCAGCAGTTTATTCAGGGGGCAAGGGCAGCCCCAGCATTTT
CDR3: CASSLFRGQGQPQHF

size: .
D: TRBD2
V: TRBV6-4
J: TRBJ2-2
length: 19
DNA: TGTGCCAGCGCTAGATATGGGACTAGCGGGAGCGGCTCCACCGGGGAGCTGTTTTTT
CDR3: CASARYGTSGSGSTGELFF

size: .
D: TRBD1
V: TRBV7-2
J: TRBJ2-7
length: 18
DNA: TGTGCCAGCAGCTTAAGCCCGGACAGGTTCGCTAGCTCCTACGAGCAGTACTTC
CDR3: CASSLSPDRFASSYEQYF

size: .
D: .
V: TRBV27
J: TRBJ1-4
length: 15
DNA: TGTGCCAGCAGTTCGGGGGGTGCAACTAATGAAAAACTGTTTTTT
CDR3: CASSSGGATNEKLFF

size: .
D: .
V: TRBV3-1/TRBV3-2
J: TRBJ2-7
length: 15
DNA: TGTGCCAGCAGCGATAGCGGCATTAGCTCCTACGAGCAGTACTTC
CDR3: CASSDSGISSYEQYF

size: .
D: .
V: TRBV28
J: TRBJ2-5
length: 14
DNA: TGTGCCAGCAGTTTATTGGCGGGGCGGGAGACCCAGTACTTC
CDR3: CASSLLAGRETQYF

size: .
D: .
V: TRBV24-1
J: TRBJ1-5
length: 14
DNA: TGTGCCACCGCTGCAGGGAGTGGCAATCAGCCCCAGCATTTT
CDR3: CATAAGSGNQPQHF

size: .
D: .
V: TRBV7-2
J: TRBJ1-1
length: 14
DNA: TGTGCCAGCAGCTTAAGGAGTTTGAACACTGAAGCTTTCTTT
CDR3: CASSLRSLNTEAFF

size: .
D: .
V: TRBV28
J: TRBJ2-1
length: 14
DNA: TGTGCCAGCAGGGGGGTCCGTATATACAATGAGCAGTTCTTC
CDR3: CASRGVRIYNEQFF

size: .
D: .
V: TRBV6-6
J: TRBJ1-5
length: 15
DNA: TGTGCCAGCAGAGAGGACATATTCAGCAATCAGCCCCAGCATTTT
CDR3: CASREDIFSNQPQHF

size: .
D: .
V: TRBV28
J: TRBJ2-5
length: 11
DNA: TGTGCCAGCACCAAATATGAGACCCAGTACTTC
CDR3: CASTKYETQYF

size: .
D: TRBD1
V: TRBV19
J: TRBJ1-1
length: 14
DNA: TGTGCCAGTAGCAGAGGACAGGGGGACACTGAAGCTTTCTTT
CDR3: CASSRGQGDTEAFF

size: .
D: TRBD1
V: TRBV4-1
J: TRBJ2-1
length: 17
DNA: TGCGCCAGCAGCCTCAGGTACGGACAGGGGTCCTACAATGAGCAGTTCTTC
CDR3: CASSLRYGQGSYNEQFF